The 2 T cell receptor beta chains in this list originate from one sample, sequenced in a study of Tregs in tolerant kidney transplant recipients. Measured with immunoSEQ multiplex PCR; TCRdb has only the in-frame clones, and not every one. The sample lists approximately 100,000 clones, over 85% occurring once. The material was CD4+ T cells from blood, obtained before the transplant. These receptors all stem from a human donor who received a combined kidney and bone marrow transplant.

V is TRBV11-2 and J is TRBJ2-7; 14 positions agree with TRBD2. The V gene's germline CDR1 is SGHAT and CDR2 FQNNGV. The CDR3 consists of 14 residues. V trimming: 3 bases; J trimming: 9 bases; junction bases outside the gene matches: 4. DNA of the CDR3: TGTGCCAGCAGCTTCGGGACTAGCGGGAGTCGGCAGTACTTC. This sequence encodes CASSFGTSGSRQYF.

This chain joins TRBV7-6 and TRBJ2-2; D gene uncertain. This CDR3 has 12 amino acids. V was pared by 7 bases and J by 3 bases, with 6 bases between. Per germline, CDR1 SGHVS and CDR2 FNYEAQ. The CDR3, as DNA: TGTGCCAGCACCCGGGACACCGGGGAGCTGTTTTTT. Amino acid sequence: CASTRDTGELFF. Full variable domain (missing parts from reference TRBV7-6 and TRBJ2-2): GAGVSQSPRYKVTKRGQDVALRCDPISGHVSLYWYRQALGQGPEFLTYFNYEAQQDKSGLPNDRFSAERPEGSISTLTIQRTEQRDSAMYRCASTRDTGELFFGEGSRLTVL.